These 30 T cell receptor beta chains were sequenced from one sample in a study of shared clonotypes between healthy human individuals. Sequencing used immunoSEQ multiplex PCR; TCRdb keeps in-frame clones, though not all of them. Of more than 1.2 million clones listed, about 98.5% are singletons. The specimen was naive CD4+ T cells sorted from blood. Regarding subset: CD45RA+ positively selected. Receptors originate from a young man in good health.

This chain joins TRBV7-9 and TRBJ2-1; 9 bases are shared with TRBD2. CDR3 length equals 15 residues. V trimming: 5 bases; J trimming: 5 bases; junction bases outside the gene matches: 7. Germline V gene lookup returns CDR1 SEHNR and CDR2 FQNEAQ (reference sequence). The CDR3 reads CASSRKREENNEQFF. The CDR3 nucleotides read TGTGCCAGCAGCCGTAAGCGGGAGGAAAACAATGAGCAGTTCTTC.

J is TRBJ2-7 and V is TRBV10-3, with 8 bases that match TRBD1. The CDR3 is 14 amino acids. Germline values: CDR1 ENHRY, CDR2 SYGVKD. V dropped 8 bases and J dropped 0; count of bases not matched to a gene: 6. CDR3 sequence (DNA): TGTGCCATCGGGGCCGGGACAGGCTCCTACGAGCAGTACTTC. It translates to CAIGAGTGSYEQYF.

CDR3 amino acids: CSAWTSGSQYF. The CDR3, as DNA: TGCAGTGCTTGGACTAGCGGTAGTCAGTACTTC. The genes are TRBV20-1 and TRBJ2-7; 10 positions agree with TRBD2. V shed 5 bases and J 10 bases; nucleotides not matched to a gene: 5. This CDR3 region has 11 residues. In germline, CDR1 is DFQATT, CDR2 SNEGSKA (reference sequence).

Details on this clone: Mismatch with germline at one junction end may stem from a read error. The gene calls are TRBV7-7 and TRBJ2-2; TRBD2 agrees at 8 bases. This CDR3 comprises 15 residues. Germline CDR1 and CDR2: SSHAT and FNYEAQ (reference sequence). CDR3 in amino acids: CASSPVVAGPGELFF. The CDR3 DNA sequence: TGTGCTAGCAGCCCGGTGGTAGCGGGACCCGGGGAGCTGTTTTTT.

CDR3 in amino acids: CASSLPGLRKETQYF. The CDR3 region has the DNA TGTGCCAGCAGCTTGCCTGGACTGAGAAAAGAGACCCAGTACTTC. The chain combines TRBV5-4 with TRBJ2-5; possibly TRBD2 for D (5 bases). Germline loops: CDR1 SGHNT, CDR2 YYREEE (reference sequence). The V and J ends lost 1 base and 3 bases respectively, with 13 bases between them. The CDR3 contains 15 residues.

The J gene is TRBJ2-1, the V gene TRBV2; the D is unclear. CDR1 SNHLY and CDR2 FYNNEI come from the germline V gene. Trimming cost V 11 bases and J 3 bases, with 14 bases left between them. The CDR3 runs 13 residues. CDR3 DNA sequence: TGTGCCGGTACAAGGGCGGACTACAATGAGCAGTTCTTC. This codes for CAGTRADYNEQFF.

This chain links TRBV6-1 with TRBJ2-7; 7 bases are a match to TRBD1. CDR1 is MNHNS, CDR2 SASEGT, per germline. CDR3 length: 14 residues. With V trimmed by 7 bases and J by 0 bases, 6 bases remained unmatched. The CDR3 nucleotides are TGTGCCAGCAACCACAGGGGCCACTCCTACGAGCAGTACTTC. Amino acid sequence: CASNHRGHSYEQYF.

This clone occurred once. J is TRBJ2-2 and V is TRBV7-3; 7 bases fit TRBD2. CDR1 and CDR2 from the germline V gene are SGHTA and FQGTGA. The CDR3 extends over 14 amino acids. V was pared by 6 bases and J by 4 bases, with 5 bases of the junction left unmatched. The CDR3 loop is CASRGRGSTGELFF. In nucleotides, the CDR3 is TGTGCCAGCAGGGGGAGGGGTTCCACCGGGGAGCTGTTTTTT. Full variable domain (rest looked up from reference TRBV7-3 and TRBJ2-2): GAGVSQTPSNKVTEKGKYVELRCDPISGHTALYWYRQSLGQGPEFLIYFQGTGAADDSGLPNDRFFAVRPEGSVSTLKIQRTERGDSAVYLCASRGRGSTGELFFGEGSRLTVL.

The V call is TRBV15, the J call TRBJ2-1, with TRBD2 identical over 10 bases. CDR3 size: 18 residues. The V segment lost 0 bases and the J segment 3 bases; nucleotides outside the gene matches: 8. CDR1 and CDR2 from the germline V gene are LNHNV and YYDKDF (reference sequence). CDR3 sequence reads: CATSRDTQGLASYNEQFF. Here the CDR3 DNA reads TGTGCCACCAGCAGAGATACTCAGGGACTAGCGAGCTACAATGAGCAGTTCTTC.

The chain has TRBV11-3 and TRBJ1-3, with unresolved D. The CDR3 totals 14 residues. V dropped 2 bases and J dropped 1 base, with 6 bases sitting between them. Looked up from germline, CDR1 is SGHNT and CDR2 is YENEEA. CDR3 sequence reads: CASSLRESGNTIYF. The DNA for the CDR3 is TGTGCCAGCAGCTTAAGGGAATCTGGAAACACCATATATTTT. Looking up the rest from reference TRBV11-3 and TRBJ1-3 gives the full variable domain: EAGVVQSPRYKIIEKKQPVAFWCNPISGHNTLYWYLQNLGQGPELLIRYENEEAVDDSQLPKDRFSAERLKGVDSTLKIQPAELGDSAVYLCASSLRESGNTIYFGEGSWLTVV.

The J gene is TRBJ2-3, the V gene TRBV7-6; 9 bases are a match to TRBD2. From germline, CDR1 is SGHVS and CDR2 FNYEAQ. V shed 5 bases, J shed 0 bases, and the junction held 6 bases outside the gene matches. The CDR3 runs to 16 residues. This CDR3 reads CASSALAGLSTDTQYF. CDR3 nucleotide sequence: TGTGCCAGCAGCGCCCTAGCGGGACTTAGCACAGATACGCAGTATTTT.

The chain employs TRBV5-1 and TRBJ2-7, with D tentatively TRBD1 (6 bases). The CDR3 runs 15 residues. Germline V CDR1 and CDR2: SGHRS, YFSETQ. The V end was cut by 0 bases, the J end by 0 bases, with 10 bases between. CDR3 region: CASSLVGTPSYEQYF. CDR3 DNA sequence: TGCGCCAGCAGCTTGGTCGGGACACCCTCCTACGAGCAGTACTTC.

This chain connects TRBV6-1 to TRBJ2-1; D not resolved. The length of the CDR3 is 21 residues. CDR1 is MNHNS and CDR2 is SASEGT in the germline V gene. Trimming left V 2 bases short and J 2 bases short, with 28 bases between. The CDR3 DNA reads TGTGCCAGCAGTGAAAGGAAGGCAGCTGAGAAAAAGACGGAACCCTACAATGAGCAGTTCTTC. Residues: CASSERKAAEKKTEPYNEQFF.

This chain joins TRBV2 and TRBJ2-1, with 7 nucleotides matching TRBD2. In germline, CDR1 is SNHLY, CDR2 FYNNEI. There are 15 residues in the CDR3. The junction had 11 bases not matched to a gene; V was cut back by 6 bases and J by 6 bases. CDR3 sequence: CASRFSSGGGNEQFF. As DNA, the CDR3 is TGTGCCAGCAGGTTTAGTAGTGGGGGGGGCAATGAGCAGTTCTTC.

The CDR3 nucleotides read TGTGCCAGCAGCTTAGTTCACGGGGCTAGCATAAGCACAGATACGCAGTATTTT. Translated, it gives CASSLVHGASISTDTQYF. The chain combines TRBV11-2 with TRBJ2-3; TRBD1 or TRBD2 may be the D gene (5 bases each). The V end was cut by 1 base, the J end by 0 bases, with 17 bases between. This CDR3 is built from 18 residues. CDR1 SGHAT and CDR2 FQNNGV come from the germline V gene.

This chain links TRBV28 with TRBJ2-7, with TRBD1 matching 7 bases. The V gene's germline CDR1 is MDHEN and CDR2 SYDVKM. This CDR3 comprises 15 residues. Losses at the gene ends were 2 bases for V and 5 bases for J; bases not matched to a gene: 9. CDR3 in amino acids: CASSLGGQALNEQYF. The CDR3 DNA follows: TGTGCCAGCAGTTTAGGTGGACAGGCTCTTAACGAGCAGTACTTC.

This chain connects TRBV6-5 to TRBJ1-5; D uncertain. The CDR3 length is 15 residues. Germline V gives CDR1 MNHEY, CDR2 SVGAGI. V lost 4 bases, J lost 0 bases, and 10 bases lay in between. CDR3 DNA: TGTGCCAGCAGTTTCACCCCAGATAGCAATCAGCCCCAGCATTTT. It codes for CASSFTPDSNQPQHF.

The CDR3 region has the DNA TGTGCCGCGTCCCGGGGGGGCGAGTATGGCTACACCTTC. This codes for CAASRGGEYGYTF. V and J are TRBV28 and TRBJ1-2, with D maybe TRBD1 (6 bases). Trimming pared 11 bases from V and 5 bases from J, leaving 18 bases between. The CDR3 loop spans 13 amino acids. In germline, CDR1 is MDHEN, CDR2 SYDVKM.

This rearrangement joins TRBV6-5 to TRBJ1-2; D remains ambiguous. The CDR3 spans 15 residues. V was pared by 6 bases and J by 4 bases, with 18 bases between. The germline CDR1 and CDR2 sequences are MNHEY and SVGAGI. Written as DNA, the CDR3 is TGTGCCAGCAGCCGCACCCCGGCCAGAAGCTATGGCTACACCTTC. Translating it yields CASSRTPARSYGYTF.

The chain has TRBV9 and TRBJ2-2, with 8 bases aligning to TRBD2. There are 18 residues in the CDR3. Per the germline V gene, CDR1 is SGDLS and CDR2 is YYNGEE. With 0 bases clipped from V and 8 bases from J, the junction kept 15 bases outside the gene matches. The DNA for the CDR3 is TGTGCCAGCAGCGTAGAGAGGAGGAAGAGACTAGCGTCTGGGGAGCTGTTTTTT. Residues: CASSVERRKRLASGELFF.

The gene calls are TRBV5-1 and TRBJ2-2, with D possibly called TRBD1 or TRBD2 (5 bases each). V was pared by 4 bases and J by 7 bases, with 11 bases between. The CDR3 is 13 residues long. Germline CDR1 and CDR2: SGHRS and YFSETQ. Written as DNA, the CDR3 is TGCGCCAGCAGCCAGTATGGGGGCGGGGAGCTGTTTTTT. Its translation: CASSQYGGGELFF.

J is TRBJ2-4 and V is TRBV28; no clear D. The V and J ends lost 6 bases and 10 bases respectively, with 16 bases between them. The CDR3 has 13 amino acids. The germline gives CDR1 MDHEN, CDR2 SYDVKM. This CDR3 reads CASSSMGGSIQYF. The CDR3 nucleotides are TGTGCCAGCAGCTCCATGGGTGGCAGTATTCAGTACTTC.

Written as DNA, the CDR3 is TGTGCCAGCAGCCCCGGGACTAGCGGGACCGAGCAGTACTTC. Its protein product is CASSPGTSGTEQYF. The V call is TRBV7-7, the J call TRBJ2-7; TRBD2 agrees at 13 bases. Per germline, CDR1 SSHAT and CDR2 FNYEAQ (reference sequence). The CDR3 totals 14 residues. With 5 bases clipped from V and 6 bases from J, the junction kept 4 bases outside the gene matches.

The J gene is TRBJ2-3, the V gene TRBV19; TRBD1 might be the D (7 bases). The CDR3 is 15 amino acids. The germline V gene has CDR1 LNHDA and CDR2 SQIVND (reference sequence). V gave up 7 bases and J gave up 4 bases, with 18 bases separating them. The CDR3 protein is CASNPPSRGADTQYF. The CDR3 DNA is TGTGCCAGTAACCCCCCCAGCAGGGGGGCAGATACGCAGTATTTT.

CDR3 residues: CASTGLAGAGGELFF. CDR3 bases: TGTGCCAGCACAGGACTAGCGGGAGCTGGAGGGGAGCTGTTTTTT. J is TRBJ2-2 and V is TRBV7-9, with 13 bases aligning to TRBD2. CDR1 and CDR2 from the germline V gene are SEHNR and FQNEAQ (reference sequence). V trimming: 7 bases; J trimming: 8 bases; junction bases outside the gene matches: 7. This CDR3 region has 15 residues.

CDR3 DNA: TGTGCCAGTAGAACTAGCGGGAGAGAGAGAGATACGCAGTATTTT. Residues: CASRTSGRERDTQYF. The chain is built from TRBV19 and TRBJ2-3, with 11 positions matching TRBD2. The V and J ends lost 6 bases and 5 bases, in that order; junction bases with no gene match: 7. Germline V gene sequence: CDR1 LNHDA, CDR2 SQIVND (reference sequence). The CDR3 consists of 15 residues. The complete variable domain, with remaining parts taken from reference TRBV19 and TRBJ2-3, reads DGGITQSPKYLFRKEGQNVTLSCEQNLNHDAMYWYRQDPGQGLRLIYYSQIVNDFQKGDIAEGYSVSREKKESFPLTVTSAQKNPTAFYLCASRTSGRERDTQYFGPGTRLTVL.

V usage is TRBV19 and J usage is TRBJ2-3, with 8 bases lining up with TRBD2. The CDR3 is made up of 15 amino acids. V lost 5 bases to trimming and J lost 7 bases; unmatched junction nucleotides: 11. CDR1 and CDR2 (germline): LNHDA, SQIVND (reference sequence). The DNA for the CDR3 is TGTGCCAGTAGTCCTACGGGAGGGTCGCCGCATACGCAGTATTTT. This translates into CASSPTGGSPHTQYF.

The V and J genes are TRBV9 and TRBJ2-1; 9 bases agree with TRBD2. Trimming removed 2 bases from V and 8 bases from J; junction bases left unmatched: 5. CDR1 and CDR2 (germline): SGDLS, YYNGEE. The length of the CDR3 is 14 residues. Here the CDR3 reads CASSVLSGSHEQFF. DNA of the CDR3: TGTGCCAGCAGCGTCCTTAGCGGGAGTCATGAGCAGTTCTTC. Combining the CDR3 with reference TRBV9 and TRBJ2-1 gives the whole variable domain DSGVTQTPKHLITATGQRVTLRCSPRSGDLSVYWYQQSLDQGLQFLIQYYNGEERAKGNILERFSAQQFPDLHSELNLSSLELGDSALYFCASSVLSGSHEQFFGPGTRLTVL.

The chain recombines TRBV29-1 with TRBJ2-5; tentative D call: TRBD2 (5 bases). V lost 5 bases and J lost 0, with 13 bases in between. The CDR3 consists of 14 residues. In germline, CDR1 is SQVTM, CDR2 ANQGSEA. CDR3 region: CSVLASRYQETQYF. The CDR3 nucleotides are TGCAGCGTTCTCGCTAGCCGGTACCAAGAGACCCAGTACTTC. Filled out from reference TRBV29-1 and TRBJ2-5, the complete variable domain reads SAVISQKPSRDICQRGTSLTIQCQVDSQVTMMFWYRQQPGQSLTLIATANQGSEATYESGFVIDKFPISRPNLTFSTLTVSNMSPEDSSIYLCSVLASRYQETQYFGPGTRLLVL.

The CDR3 coding sequence is TGTGCCAGCTCACCACCGTGGGGGACAGGGGGCAGTGTCTATGGCTACACCTTC. It codes for CASSPPWGTGGSVYGYTF. This chain joins TRBV18 and TRBJ1-2, with 12 bases aligning to TRBD1. The CDR3 runs to 18 residues. V shed 0 bases and J 4 bases; nucleotides not matched to a gene: 9. Germline V gene sequence: CDR1 KGHSH, CDR2 LQKENI. Full variable domain (rest looked up from reference TRBV18 and TRBJ1-2): NAGVMQNPRHLVRRRGQEARLRCSPMKGHSHVYWYRQLPEEGLKFMVYLQKENIIDESGMPKERFSAEFPKEGPSILRIQQVVRGDSAAYFCASSPPWGTGGSVYGYTFGSGTRLTVV.